Included here is one TCR beta chain sequence, with context. This sample stems from a study of control samples from healthy donors and cancer patients. V dropped 10 bases and J dropped 0 bases, with 13 bases sitting between them. Germline CDR1 is SGHNT and CDR2 is YYREEE (reference sequence). The CDR3 runs to 13 residues. The protocol was immunoSEQ multiplex PCR, while the TCRdb copy is restricted to in-frame clones and leaves out a portion. The table includes about 83,000 clones, roughly nine tenths detected once. Sequencing was done on a sample of blood. The source is a man aged 50 or older in good health. The rearrangement joins TRBV5-4 to TRBJ1-2; D possibly corresponds to TRBD1 (5 bases). CDR3 region: CAGHDSTNYGYTF. The DNA for the CDR3 is TGTGCCGGACACGACAGCACTAACTATGGCTACACCTTC.